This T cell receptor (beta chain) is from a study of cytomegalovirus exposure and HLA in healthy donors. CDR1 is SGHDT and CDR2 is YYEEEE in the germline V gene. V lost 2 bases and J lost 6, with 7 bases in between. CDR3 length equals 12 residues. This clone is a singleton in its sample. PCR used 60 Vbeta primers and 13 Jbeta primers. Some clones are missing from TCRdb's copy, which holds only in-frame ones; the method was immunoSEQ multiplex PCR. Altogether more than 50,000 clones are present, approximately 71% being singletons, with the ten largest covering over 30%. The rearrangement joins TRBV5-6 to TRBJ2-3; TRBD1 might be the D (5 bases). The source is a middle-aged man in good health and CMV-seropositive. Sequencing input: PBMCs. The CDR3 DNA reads TGTGCCAGCAGCTTCAGGGTTGATACGCAGTATTTT. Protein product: CASSFRVDTQYF.